The next 6 T cell receptor beta chains were all read from a single sample in a study of blood T cell repertoires in COVID-19. Repertoires were generated with immunoSEQ multiplex PCR, while TCRdb's copy carries only in-frame clones and drops some. Here the sample spans about 36,000 clones, less than 90% being singletons. The sequenced sample was peripheral blood. The receptors stem from a man between 65 and 85 years old with acute or convalescent COVID-19.

This CDR3 is CASSLVLAGNTGELFF. CDR3 DNA: TGCGCCAGCAGCTTGGTTCTAGCGGGAAACACCGGGGAGCTGTTTTTT. This sequence joins TRBV5-1 and TRBJ2-2, with 9 bases that match TRBD2. The CDR3 spans 16 residues. Germline-derived CDR1 and CDR2 are SGHRS and YFSETQ. The V segment lost 0 bases and the J segment 2 bases; nucleotides outside the gene matches: 2.

This clone came up once. This chain uses TRBV3-1 (or the pseudogene TRBV3-2) with TRBJ1-5; weak D call: TRBD1 (6 bases). The CDR3 has 15 residues. V lost 2 bases and J lost 7, with 15 bases in between. Germline V gene sequence: CDR1 LGHDT, CDR2 YNNKEL (reference sequence). The CDR3 spells CASSQNSQGWQPQHF. The CDR3 coding sequence is TGTGCCAGCAGCCAAAATTCACAGGGTTGGCAGCCCCAGCATTTT.

This chain links TRBV5-4 with TRBJ1-2; maybe TRBD1 (6 bases). Germline V CDR1 and CDR2: SGHNT, YYREEE (reference sequence). This CDR3 contains 14 residues. V was cut by 1 base and J by 4 bases, with 11 bases left in between. This chain's CDR3 is CASSLYQGSYGYTF. The CDR3 DNA reads as TGTGCCAGCAGCTTGTACCAGGGGAGCTATGGCTACACCTTC.

The gene calls are TRBV6-1 and TRBJ1-4, with D perhaps matching TRBD1 (5 bases). The V end lost 0 bases, the J end lost 1 base, and 9 bases lay between the germline ends. The germline V gene has CDR1 MNHNS and CDR2 SASEGT. This CDR3 is built from 16 residues. The CDR3 region is CASSEAHRLTNEKLFF. The CDR3 DNA is TGTGCCAGCAGTGAAGCCCACAGGTTAACTAATGAAAAACTGTTTTTT.

The chain recombines TRBV27 with TRBJ1-2, with 7 bases lining up with TRBD1. This CDR3 is built from 15 residues. V lost 2 bases and J lost 8; bases outside the gene matches: 11. Germline CDR1 and CDR2: MNHEY and SMNVEV (reference sequence). CDR3 protein: CASSLKGQTGVGYTF. The CDR3 DNA is TGTGCCAGCAGTTTAAAAGGACAAACAGGGGTGGGCTACACCTTC.

V is TRBV7-3 and J is TRBJ2-1; possibly TRBD2 for D (5 bases). This CDR3 is 14 amino acids long. CDR1 and CDR2 (germline): SGHTA, FQGTGA. Trimming pared 0 bases from V and 5 bases from J, leaving 8 bases between. The CDR3 nucleotides are TGTGCCAGCAGCTTAACGAGGGCCAACAATGAGCAGTTCTTC. Protein product: CASSLTRANNEQFF.